A selection of T cell receptor beta chains follows, all from one sample in a study of T cells in localized non-small cell lung cancer. Data came from immunoSEQ multiplex PCR; TCRdb stores just in-frame clones and leaves some out. The sample carries 50,000 to 55,000 clones, approximately 86% recorded once. The starting material was PBMCs, obtained before any cancer treatment. Receptor source: a female donor with stage II lung adenocarcinoma. Each CDR3 is given with its conserved first and last residue. Fields, in order: CDR3 protein, CDR3 DNA, D gene, V gene, J gene, clone size. The D gene is left open where the match is weak. Expanded clones are given a class, and other clones once, few, many or no size at all.

cdr3_aa: CASSGREVRELFF
cdr3_nt: TGTGCCAGCAGTGGAAGAGAAGTCCGGGAGCTGTTTTTT
d_call: NA
v_call: TRBV2
j_call: TRBJ2-2
clone_size: NA

cdr3_aa: CASSLDNSPLHF
cdr3_nt: TGTGCCAGCAGCTTGGACAATTCACCCCTCCACTTT
d_call: NA
v_call: TRBV5-4
j_call: TRBJ1-6
clone_size: medium-sized

cdr3_aa: CATKTGNGYTF
cdr3_nt: TGTGCCACCAAGACAGGCAACGGCTACACCTTC
d_call: NA
v_call: TRBV6-5
j_call: TRBJ1-2
clone_size: NA

cdr3_aa: CASSQVASVAGGAYEQYF
cdr3_nt: TGCGCCAGCAGCCAAGTTGCGTCGGTAGCGGGGGGAGCTTACGAGCAGTACTTC
d_call: TRBD2
v_call: TRBV4-1
j_call: TRBJ2-7
clone_size: NA

cdr3_aa: CASSKVQGEGTEAFF
cdr3_nt: TGCGCCAGCAGCAAGGTCCAGGGAGAAGGGACTGAAGCTTTCTTT
d_call: NA
v_call: TRBV5-1
j_call: TRBJ1-1
clone_size: NA

cdr3_aa: CASSIVAAVSGANVLTF
cdr3_nt: TGTGCCAGTAGTATAGTAGCAGCGGTCTCTGGGGCCAACGTCCTGACTTTC
d_call: NA
v_call: TRBV19
j_call: TRBJ2-6
clone_size: NA

cdr3_aa: CASSIKTRDRGYNQPQHF
cdr3_nt: TGTGCCAGTAGTATTAAAACCCGGGACAGGGGATACAATCAGCCCCAGCATTTT
d_call: TRBD1
v_call: TRBV19
j_call: TRBJ1-5
clone_size: NA

cdr3_aa: CSVYRAGAHF
cdr3_nt: TGCAGCGTTTACCGTGCTGGGGCCCACTTC
d_call: NA
v_call: TRBV29-1
j_call: TRBJ1-2
clone_size: once

cdr3_aa: CASSWDREETQYF
cdr3_nt: TGTGCCAGCAGCTGGGACAGGGAAGAGACCCAGTACTTC
d_call: TRBD1
v_call: TRBV5-6
j_call: TRBJ2-5
clone_size: NA

cdr3_aa: CASILGAFTGYGYTF
cdr3_nt: TGTGCCAGCATCCTCGGCGCGTTTACGGGCTATGGCTACACCTTC
d_call: NA
v_call: TRBV6-5
j_call: TRBJ1-2
clone_size: NA

cdr3_aa: CAISRELYNEQFF
cdr3_nt: TGTGCCATCTCCAGGGAATTATACAATGAGCAGTTCTTC
d_call: NA
v_call: TRBV10-3
j_call: TRBJ2-1
clone_size: NA

cdr3_aa: CASSEEGIIGFYGYTF
cdr3_nt: TGTGCCAGCAGTGAAGAGGGAATAATTGGTTTTTATGGCTACACCTTC
d_call: NA
v_call: TRBV6-1
j_call: TRBJ1-2
clone_size: NA

cdr3_aa: CASFRGGRSTEAFF
cdr3_nt: TGTGCCAGCTTCCGGGGGGGACGGAGCACTGAAGCTTTCTTT
d_call: NA
v_call: TRBV27
j_call: TRBJ1-1
clone_size: NA

cdr3_aa: CASSPTGPASGNTIYF
cdr3_nt: TGCGCCAGCAGCCCGACCGGTCCCGCCTCTGGAAACACCATATATTTT
d_call: NA
v_call: TRBV5-1
j_call: TRBJ1-3
clone_size: NA

cdr3_aa: CASTERRTGSNEQFF
cdr3_nt: TGTGCCAGCACCGAAAGGAGGACAGGCTCCAATGAGCAGTTCTTC
d_call: TRBD1
v_call: TRBV11-2
j_call: TRBJ2-1
clone_size: NA

cdr3_aa: CASSLRAGGKGYTF
cdr3_nt: TGTGCCAGCAGTTTAAGGGCAGGGGGTAAAGGCTACACCTTC
d_call: TRBD1
v_call: TRBV27
j_call: TRBJ1-2
clone_size: NA

cdr3_aa: CATSPGQYYEQYF
cdr3_nt: TGTGCCACCTCGCCGGGACAGTACTACGAGCAGTACTTC
d_call: TRBD1
v_call: TRBV19
j_call: TRBJ2-7
clone_size: NA

cdr3_aa: CSVSQGNEKLFF
cdr3_nt: TGCAGCGTTAGCCAGGGGAATGAAAAACTGTTTTTT
d_call: NA
v_call: TRBV29-1
j_call: TRBJ1-4
clone_size: NA

cdr3_aa: CASSQPGSYSGNTIYF
cdr3_nt: TGTGCCAGCAGCCAACCGGGTTCCTACTCTGGAAACACCATATATTTT
d_call: NA
v_call: TRBV14
j_call: TRBJ1-3
clone_size: NA

cdr3_aa: CASSLLRGGIDNEQFF
cdr3_nt: TGCGCCAGCAGCCTACTGCGGGGGGGCATCGACAATGAGCAGTTCTTC
d_call: TRBD2
v_call: TRBV5-1
j_call: TRBJ2-1
clone_size: NA

cdr3_aa: CASSLSVLGDTEAFF
cdr3_nt: TGCGCCAGCAGCTTGTCGGTCTTGGGGGACACTGAAGCTTTCTTT
d_call: NA
v_call: TRBV5-1
j_call: TRBJ1-1
clone_size: NA

cdr3_aa: CASSYSVGQGNTEAFF
cdr3_nt: TGTGCCAGCAGTTACTCCGTGGGGCAAGGGAACACTGAAGCTTTCTTT
d_call: NA
v_call: TRBV6-5
j_call: TRBJ1-1
clone_size: NA

cdr3_aa: CASSPGTQHF
cdr3_nt: TGTGCCAGCAGTCCTGGGACCCAGCATTTT
d_call: NA
v_call: TRBV6-5
j_call: TRBJ1-5
clone_size: NA

cdr3_aa: CASSYSQGPGNTIYF
cdr3_nt: TGTGCCAGCAGTTACTCCCAGGGACCGGGAAACACCATATATTTT
d_call: NA
v_call: TRBV6-5
j_call: TRBJ1-3
clone_size: NA

cdr3_aa: CASSYQNRGPNQPQHF
cdr3_nt: TGTGCCAGCAGTTACCAGAACAGGGGTCCCAATCAGCCCCAGCATTTT
d_call: TRBD1
v_call: TRBV6-6
j_call: TRBJ1-5
clone_size: NA

cdr3_aa: CASSQEGYEQYF
cdr3_nt: TGCGCCAGCAGCCAAGAAGGTTACGAGCAGTACTTC
d_call: NA
v_call: TRBV4-1
j_call: TRBJ2-7
clone_size: NA

cdr3_aa: CASSWGTNTEAFF
cdr3_nt: TGTGCCAGCAGTTGGGGAACCAACACTGAAGCTTTCTTT
d_call: NA
v_call: TRBV27
j_call: TRBJ1-1
clone_size: NA

cdr3_aa: CASSLEQREKLFF
cdr3_nt: TGTGCCAGCAGCTTGGAACAGAGGGAAAAACTGTTTTTT
d_call: NA
v_call: TRBV7-9
j_call: TRBJ1-4
clone_size: once

cdr3_aa: CASSLIWGAWETQYF
cdr3_nt: TGTGCCAGCAGCCTTATATGGGGGGCTTGGGAGACCCAGTACTTC
d_call: NA
v_call: TRBV7-2
j_call: TRBJ2-5
clone_size: NA

cdr3_aa: CASVLGTSGAYTDTQYF
cdr3_nt: TGTGCTAGTGTTTTGGGGACTAGCGGGGCTTACACAGATACGCAGTATTTT
d_call: TRBD2
v_call: TRBV12-5
j_call: TRBJ2-3
clone_size: NA

cdr3_aa: CASAGWGTEAFF
cdr3_nt: TGTGCCAGCGCGGGGTGGGGCACTGAAGCTTTCTTT
d_call: NA
v_call: TRBV9
j_call: TRBJ1-1
clone_size: NA

cdr3_aa: CASSSGTGAYGYTF
cdr3_nt: TGTGCCAGCAGCTCAGGGACGGGGGCCTATGGCTACACCTTC
d_call: NA
v_call: TRBV27
j_call: TRBJ1-2
clone_size: NA

cdr3_aa: CANKKGRSVNTEAFF
cdr3_nt: TGTGCCAACAAAAAAGGGAGGTCGGTGAACACTGAAGCTTTCTTT
d_call: NA
v_call: TRBV2
j_call: TRBJ1-1
clone_size: NA

cdr3_aa: CASSLAGGGASYNEQFF
cdr3_nt: TGTGCCAGCAGCTTGGCAGGTGGGGGGGCCTCCTACAATGAGCAGTTCTTC
d_call: NA
v_call: TRBV5-4
j_call: TRBJ2-1
clone_size: NA

cdr3_aa: CASSREETQYF
cdr3_nt: TGTGCCAGCAGCCGGGAAGAGACCCAGTACTTC
d_call: NA
v_call: TRBV5-4
j_call: TRBJ2-5
clone_size: NA

cdr3_aa: CASSQAVSRGQETQYF
cdr3_nt: TGTGCCAGCAGCCAAGCCGTGAGCCGGGGACAAGAGACCCAGTACTTC
d_call: NA
v_call: TRBV4-2
j_call: TRBJ2-5
clone_size: NA

cdr3_aa: CASSSTRTGNEKLFF
cdr3_nt: TGTGCCAGCAGCTCCACGAGGACAGGGAATGAAAAACTGTTTTTT
d_call: TRBD1
v_call: TRBV7-2
j_call: TRBJ1-4
clone_size: NA

cdr3_aa: CASSPSWGRAGNTIYF
cdr3_nt: TGTGCCAGCAGCCCTTCTTGGGGCAGGGCTGGAAACACCATATATTTT
d_call: NA
v_call: TRBV5-6
j_call: TRBJ1-3
clone_size: once

cdr3_aa: CASSDYSGANVLTF
cdr3_nt: TGTGCCAGCAGCGACTACTCTGGGGCCAACGTCCTGACTTTC
d_call: NA
v_call: TRBV27
j_call: TRBJ2-6
clone_size: NA

cdr3_aa: CASSEAVRGRAFGYTF
cdr3_nt: TGTGCCAGCAGTGAAGCGGTCAGGGGACGGGCGTTCGGCTACACCTTC
d_call: NA
v_call: TRBV6-1
j_call: TRBJ1-2
clone_size: NA

cdr3_aa: CASSLGLWEGDQPQHF
cdr3_nt: TGTGCCAGCAGCTTAGGTCTCTGGGAGGGAGATCAGCCCCAGCATTTT
d_call: NA
v_call: TRBV7-8
j_call: TRBJ1-5
clone_size: NA

cdr3_aa: CASSPGGRTEQFF
cdr3_nt: TGTGCCAGCTCCCCCGGGGGCAGGACTGAGCAGTTCTTC
d_call: NA
v_call: TRBV18
j_call: TRBJ2-1
clone_size: once

cdr3_aa: CASSFLSGTDTQYF
cdr3_nt: TGTGCCAGCAGTTTTTTATCAGGGACAGATACGCAGTATTTT
d_call: NA
v_call: TRBV28
j_call: TRBJ2-3
clone_size: NA

cdr3_aa: CASSLLALAGVSYEQYF
cdr3_nt: TGTGCCAGCAGCCTCCTCGCCCTAGCGGGGGTGTCCTACGAGCAGTACTTC
d_call: TRBD2
v_call: TRBV7-2
j_call: TRBJ2-7
clone_size: NA

cdr3_aa: CASRPLTGVYGYTF
cdr3_nt: TGTGCCAGCAGACCCCTCACAGGGGTCTATGGCTACACCTTC
d_call: TRBD1
v_call: TRBV6-5
j_call: TRBJ1-2
clone_size: NA

cdr3_aa: CASSLPGGGVDTQYF
cdr3_nt: TGTGCCAGCAGCCTCCCTGGCGGGGGAGTAGATACGCAGTATTTT
d_call: TRBD2
v_call: TRBV11-2
j_call: TRBJ2-3
clone_size: NA

cdr3_aa: CASSPGQTNTGELFF
cdr3_nt: TGTGCCAGCAGCCCGGGACAGACTAACACCGGGGAGCTGTTTTTT
d_call: TRBD1
v_call: TRBV7-3
j_call: TRBJ2-2
clone_size: NA

cdr3_aa: CASSWTSYEQYF
cdr3_nt: TGTGCCAGCAGCTGGACTAGCTACGAGCAGTACTTC
d_call: TRBD2
v_call: TRBV5-5
j_call: TRBJ2-7
clone_size: NA